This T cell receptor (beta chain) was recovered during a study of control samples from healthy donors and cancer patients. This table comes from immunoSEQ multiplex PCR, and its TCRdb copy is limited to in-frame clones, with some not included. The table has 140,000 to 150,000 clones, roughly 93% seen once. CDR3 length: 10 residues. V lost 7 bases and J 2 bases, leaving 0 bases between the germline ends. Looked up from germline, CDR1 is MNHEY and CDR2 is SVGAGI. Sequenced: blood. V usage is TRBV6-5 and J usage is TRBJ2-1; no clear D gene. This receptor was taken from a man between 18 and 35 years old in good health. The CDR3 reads CASTYNEQFF. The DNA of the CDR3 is TGTGCCAGCACCTACAATGAGCAGTTCTTC.